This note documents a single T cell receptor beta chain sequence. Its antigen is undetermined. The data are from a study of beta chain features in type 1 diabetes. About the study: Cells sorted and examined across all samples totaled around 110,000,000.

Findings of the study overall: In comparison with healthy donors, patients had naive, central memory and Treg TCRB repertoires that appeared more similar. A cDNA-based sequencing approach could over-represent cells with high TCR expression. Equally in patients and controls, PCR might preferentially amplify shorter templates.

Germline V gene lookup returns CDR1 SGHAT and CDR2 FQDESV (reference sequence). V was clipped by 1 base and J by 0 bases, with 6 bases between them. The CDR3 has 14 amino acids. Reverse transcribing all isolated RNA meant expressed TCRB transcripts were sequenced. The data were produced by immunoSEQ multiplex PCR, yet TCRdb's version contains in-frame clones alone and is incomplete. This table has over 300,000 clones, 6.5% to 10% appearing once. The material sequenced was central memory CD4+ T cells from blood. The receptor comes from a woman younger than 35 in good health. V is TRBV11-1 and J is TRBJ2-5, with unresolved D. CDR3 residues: CASSLGRNQETQYF. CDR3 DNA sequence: TGTGCCAGCAGCTTAGGTCGGAACCAAGAGACCCAGTACTTC.